The present T cell receptor beta chain was sequenced within a study of long-term antiretroviral therapy in people with HIV. Overall study results and limits: Transplant-donor-level diversity was not reached after ART, though diversity increased. It was not possible to obtain data on ART adherence, viral resistance or therapy changes.

The CDR3 sequence is 15 residues long. Germline lookup yields CDR1 WSHSY and CDR2 SAAADI. Deletions cut 3 bases from V and 1 base from J, with 9 bases between. Points on this clone: Its antigen remains unknown.

Samples were assayed with immunoSEQ v3.0 at survey level. Method: immunoSEQ multiplex PCR; TCRdb's copy keeps in-frame clones and lacks some. The table has about 25,000 clones, around 85% seen once. The chain carries TRBV10-2 and TRBJ2-2; D is uncertain. The receptor was isolated from a man aged 50 or older with HIV. The sequencing here drew on unsorted PBMCs, taken 1.2 years after starting antiretroviral therapy. CDR3 residues: CASSDPAVNTGELFF. In DNA form, the CDR3 reads TGCGCCAGCAGTGATCCAGCAGTGAACACCGGGGAGCTGTTTTTT.